Here is one T cell receptor (beta chain) with its context. Its antigen is not identified. Time point given: patch test 2, 6 weeks after DPC sensitization. Treatment of the sample: therapeutic diphenylcyclopropenone sensitization with weekly scalp DPC. Donors, patients with alopecia ranging from 18 to 70 years old and judged suitable for DPC, provided samples. From the RACE reads, TCRdb called clonotypes with MiXCR, one entry per CDR3 protein. The sample consists of roughly 120,000 distinct CDR3 sequences, approximately 8.8% of them appearing once. These data belong to a study of human T cells and chemical hapten exposure. Study-wide findings and caveats: Against controls, expanded TCRs gave rise to significantly more large CDR3 similarity clusters.

V was cut by 4 bases and J by 6 bases, with 13 bases left in between. Germline V gene sequence: CDR1 SGHRS, CDR2 YFSETQ. CDR3 length: 13 residues. The TCR comes from a woman in her forties with alopecia areata. Some clones in this sample may be carry-over from other donors' samples. The rearrangement links TRBV5-1 to TRBJ1-1, with a tentative D call TRBD1 (6 bases). The sequencing here drew on whole blood, taken in connection with sensitization to the hapten diphenylcyclopropenone (DPC). DNA for the CDR3: TGCGCCAGCAGCCAAGCCAGGGGCCCTGAAGCTTTCTTT. It translates to CASSQARGPEAFF.